Presented here are 5 T cell receptor beta chains from one specimen sequenced in a study of sequential checkpoint blockade in melanoma. The table came from immunoSEQ multiplex PCR; TCRdb's copy has only in-frame clones and leaves some out. The sample shows about 13,000 clones, approximately 76% of them seen only once. Sample treatment: randomized to nivolumab then ipilimumab (arm A) or the reverse (arm B). The sample was CD8+ T cells sorted from blood (inferred from file names), taken from a patient given nivolumab and ipilimumab in sequence. The receptors originated from a human patient with melanoma. Some clones in this sample may be carry-over from other donors' samples.

The rearrangement links TRBV27 to TRBJ2-7, with D possibly being TRBD2 (6 bases). V was clipped by 5 bases and J by 3 bases, with 17 bases between them. The CDR3 extends over 15 amino acids. Germline V CDR1 and CDR2: MNHEY, SMNVEV (reference sequence). CDR3 in DNA: TGTGCCAGCAGTCCAAGCATGAGCGGGTACTACGAGCAGTACTTC. Its protein is CASSPSMSGYYEQYF.

The rearrangement uses TRBV9 and TRBJ2-5; maybe TRBD2 (5 bases). V lost 0 bases, J lost 5 bases, and 17 bases lay in between. The germline gives CDR1 SGDLS, CDR2 YYNGEE. The CDR3 length is 16 residues. CDR3 residues: CASSVGPSSVEETQYF. The CDR3 bases are TGTGCCAGCAGCGTAGGTCCTAGCTCTGTGGAGGAGACCCAGTACTTC.

The rearrangement uses TRBV6-5 and TRBJ2-2, with D uncertain. V lost 2 bases and J lost 7, with 5 bases in between. Germline V gives CDR1 MNHEY, CDR2 SVGAGI. The length of the CDR3 is 12 residues. The CDR3 loop is CASSYLYGELFF. Here the CDR3 DNA reads TGTGCCAGCAGTTACCTATACGGGGAGCTGTTTTTT.

The chain has TRBV5-6 and TRBJ2-5, with D uncertain. The assigned J gene may be wrong: the sequence end matches TRBJ2-7 better. CDR1 and CDR2 (germline): SGHDT, YYEEEE. The CDR3 spans 13 residues. The CDR3 here is CASSFLDTYEQYF. The CDR3, as DNA: TGTGCCAGCAGCTTCTTAGATACCTACGAGCAGTACTTC.

The genes are TRBV12-5 and TRBJ2-7, with D tentatively TRBD2 (5 bases). Germline CDR1 and CDR2: LGHNT and FRNRAP. This CDR3 is 14 amino acids long. Trimming removed 3 bases at V and 5 bases at J, with 14 bases between. The CDR3 here is CASGFDGVGNEQYF. In nucleotides, the CDR3 is TGTGCTAGTGGTTTTGACGGGGTAGGCAACGAGCAGTACTTC.